A selection of T cell receptor beta chains follows, all from one sample in a study of T cells in Graves' hyperthyroidism and ophthalmopathy. MiXCR was run by TCRdb on the multiplex PCR reads, yielding one entry per CDR3 protein. The sample shows 250,000 to 300,000 distinct CDR3 sequences, about 17% of them seen only once. Sequenced material: blood. The source of these receptors is a woman aged 60-70 years with Graves' ophthalmopathy. The CDR3 runs from the conserved cysteine through the conserved F or W.

J: TRBJ2-7; V: TRBV11-2; CDR3: CASSFNRGDYEQYF
J: TRBJ2-7; V: TRBV10-3; CDR3: CAISPRNPGTGNTYEQYF
J: TRBJ1-2; V: TRBV6-6; CDR3: CASSYSRGADGYTF
J: TRBJ2-5; V: TRBV5-8; CDR3: CACSPGATIQETQYF
J: TRBJ1-4; V: TRBV18; CDR3: CASSPRDTATNEKLFF
J: TRBJ1-6; V: TRBV20-1; CDR3: CSASSQATEVIPLHF
J: TRBJ2-7; V: TRBV29-1; CDR3: CSVELGGASYEQYF
J: TRBJ1-6; V: TRBV20-1; CDR3: CSARDRGAPLHF
J: TRBJ2-3; V: TRBV7-2; CDR3: CASRTAGVGTDTQYF
J: TRBJ2-7; V: TRBV5-1; CDR3: CASSPGGTGYYEQYF
J: TRBJ1-5; V: TRBV6-2/TRBV6-3; CDR3: CASSPIDREEYPSNQPQHF
J: TRBJ2-1; V: TRBV9; CDR3: CASSPGTGVDEQFF
J: TRBJ2-3; V: TRBV5-5; CDR3: CASSLGPGGPQDTQYF
J: TRBJ1-1; V: TRBV6-1; CDR3: CASTKQNMNTEAFF
J: TRBJ2-1; V: TRBV30; CDR3: CAWKTSAGSNEQFF
J: TRBJ1-5; V: TRBV7-2; CDR3: CASSPGQGANQPQHF
J: TRBJ2-7; V: TRBV11-2; CDR3: CASSSGPRDRGREQYF
J: TRBJ2-5; V: TRBV6-1; CDR3: CATCIRVQETQYF
J: TRBJ2-7; V: TRBV29-1; CDR3: CSVEGWGNAYEQYF
J: TRBJ2-2; V: TRBV19; CDR3: CASMRQGNTGELFF
J: TRBJ2-7; V: TRBV19; CDR3: CASSIAGGRSYEQYF
J: TRBJ2-2; V: TRBV19; CDR3: CASSIWSRGNTGELFF
J: TRBJ1-5; V: TRBV6-1; CDR3: CASSERAGTLPQHF
J: TRBJ2-1; V: TRBV20-1; CDR3: CSAVTSGGPNEQFF
J: TRBJ2-2; V: TRBV15; CDR3: CATSRVMGELFF
J: TRBJ2-3; V: TRBV20-1; CDR3: CSARLQGDSTDTQYF
J: TRBJ1-1; V: TRBV5-8; CDR3: CASSQQGLANTEAFF
J: TRBJ2-2; V: TRBV4-3; CDR3: CASSQLTGRRTGELFF
J: TRBJ2-5; V: TRBV9; CDR3: CASSPRTSGGARETQYF
J: TRBJ1-2; V: TRBV12-3/TRBV12-4; CDR3: CASSSSDRTTNYGYTF
J: TRBJ2-1; V: TRBV7-2; CDR3: CASSPGLENNEQFF
J: TRBJ1-1; V: TRBV20-1; CDR3: CSARGQGQGAEAFF
J: TRBJ2-4; V: TRBV7-6; CDR3: CASSRTSGRASAKNIQYF
J: TRBJ2-7; V: TRBV9; CDR3: CASSVASRYEQYF
J: TRBJ1-2; V: TRBV5-1; CDR3: CASQPGGFTYGYTF